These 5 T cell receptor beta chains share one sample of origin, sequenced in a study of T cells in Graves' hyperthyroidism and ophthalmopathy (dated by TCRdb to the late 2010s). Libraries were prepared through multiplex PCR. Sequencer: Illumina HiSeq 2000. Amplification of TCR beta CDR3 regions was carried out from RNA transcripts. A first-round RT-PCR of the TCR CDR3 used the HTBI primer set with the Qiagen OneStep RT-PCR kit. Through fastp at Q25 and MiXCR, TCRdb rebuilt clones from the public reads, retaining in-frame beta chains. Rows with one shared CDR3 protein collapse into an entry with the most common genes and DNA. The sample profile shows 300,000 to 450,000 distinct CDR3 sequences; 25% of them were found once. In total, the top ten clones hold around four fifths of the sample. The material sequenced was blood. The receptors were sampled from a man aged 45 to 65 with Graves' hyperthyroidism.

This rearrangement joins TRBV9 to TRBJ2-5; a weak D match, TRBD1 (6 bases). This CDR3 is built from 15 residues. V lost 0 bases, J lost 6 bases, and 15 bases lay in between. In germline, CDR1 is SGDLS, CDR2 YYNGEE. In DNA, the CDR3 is TGTGCCAGCAGCGTAGAACAGGGCCCCAGCCAGACCCAGTACTTC. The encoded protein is CASSVEQGPSQTQYF.

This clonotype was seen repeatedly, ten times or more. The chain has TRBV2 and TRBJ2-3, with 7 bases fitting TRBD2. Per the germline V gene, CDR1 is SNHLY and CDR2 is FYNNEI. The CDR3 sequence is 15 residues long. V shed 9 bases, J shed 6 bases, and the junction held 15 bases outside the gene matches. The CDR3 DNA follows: TGTGCCAGGACAACTAGCGACACCTTAGGGGATACGCAGTATTTT. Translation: CARTTSDTLGDTQYF. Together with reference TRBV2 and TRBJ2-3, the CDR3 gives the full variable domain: EPEVTQTPSHQVTQMGQEVILRCVPISNHLYFYWYRQILGQKVEFLVSFYNNEISEKSEIFDDQFSVERPDGSNFTLKIRSTKLEDSAMYFCARTTSDTLGDTQYFGPGTRLTVL.

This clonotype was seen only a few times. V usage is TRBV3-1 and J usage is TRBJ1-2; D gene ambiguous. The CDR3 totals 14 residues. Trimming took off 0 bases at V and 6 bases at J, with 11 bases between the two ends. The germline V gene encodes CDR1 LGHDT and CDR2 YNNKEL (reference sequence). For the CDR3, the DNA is TGTGCCAGCAGCCAAGAATCGGGTATTCATGGCTACACCTTC. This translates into CASSQESGIHGYTF.

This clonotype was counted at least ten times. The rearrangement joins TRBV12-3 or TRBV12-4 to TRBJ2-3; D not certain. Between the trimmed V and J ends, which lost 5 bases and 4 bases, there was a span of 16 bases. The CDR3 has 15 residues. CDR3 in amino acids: CASSPGWGLADTQYF. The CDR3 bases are TGTGCCAGCAGTCCTGGGTGGGGTCTCGCAGATACGCAGTATTTT.

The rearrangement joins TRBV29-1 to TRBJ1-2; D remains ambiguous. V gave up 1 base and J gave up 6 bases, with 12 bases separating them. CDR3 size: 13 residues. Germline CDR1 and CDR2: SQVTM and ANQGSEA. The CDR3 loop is CSVEVLPPDGYTF. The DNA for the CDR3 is TGCAGCGTTGAAGTCCTCCCCCCGGATGGCTACACCTTC. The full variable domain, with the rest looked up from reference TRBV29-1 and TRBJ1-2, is SAVISQKPSRDICQRGTSLTIQCQVDSQVTMMFWYRQQPGQSLTLIATANQGSEATYESGFVIDKFPISRPNLTFSTLTVSNMSPEDSSIYLCSVEVLPPDGYTFGSGTRLTVV.